The 5 T cell receptor beta chains below were found in one sample sequenced in a study of regulatory T cells in long-lasting Graves disease. Time point given: newly diagnosed GD, antithyroid drugs for less than 3 months. Preparation of the TCR library used RNA extracted from PBMCs. In building TCR beta libraries, iRepertoire HTBI primers were used together with Arm-PCR of CDR3 regions. TCRdb reanalysed the multiplex PCR reads using MiXCR and keeps one entry per CDR3 protein. The data show roughly 500,000 distinct CDR3 sequences, with 12% seen just once and about 8.9% held by the top ten. These data were likewise used in another study, on T cells in Graves' hyperthyroidism and ophthalmopathy.

Sequenced here: peripheral blood mononuclear cells (PBMCs), sampled at new diagnosis, from a patient treated with antithyroid drugs. The receptors come from a woman in her twenties or thirties with Graves disease.

This clonotype appeared many times. This chain connects TRBV12-3 or TRBV12-4 to TRBJ2-4; 8 bases map to TRBD2. CDR3 length: 13 amino acids. V was pared by 6 bases and J by 4 bases, with 2 bases of the junction left unmatched. The CDR3 here is CASRPSGKNIQYF. DNA for the CDR3: TGTGCCAGCAGACCTAGCGGGAAAAACATTCAGTACTTC.

The chain combines TRBV2 with TRBJ1-2, with 9 bases matching TRBD1. The V gene's germline CDR1 is SNHLY and CDR2 FYNNEI. CDR3 length equals 16 residues. The ends lost 8 bases at V and 0 bases at J; junction bases unmatched: 10. As DNA, the CDR3 is TGTGCCAGCTCGGGGACAGGGCTGATCTCTAACTATGGCTACACCTTC. It is translated as CASSGTGLISNYGYTF.

This clonotype was observed a few times. This chain connects TRBV6-6 to TRBJ1-1; possibly TRBD1 for D (6 bases). Germline V lookup: CDR1 MNHNY, CDR2 SVGAGI (reference sequence). The CDR3 runs 16 residues. The V and J ends lost 0 bases and 3 bases respectively, with 14 bases between them. This CDR3 is CASSYSRQGLDTEAFF. CDR3 nucleotides: TGTGCCAGCAGTTACTCGAGGCAGGGGTTGGACACTGAAGCTTTCTTT.

The sample holds many counts of this clonotype. The chain carries TRBV28 and TRBJ1-3; D remains ambiguous. The V gene's germline CDR1 is MDHEN and CDR2 SYDVKM. The CDR3 contains 14 residues. The ends were cut back, 3 bases at V and 1 base at J, with 7 bases in the middle. The CDR3 DNA sequence: TGTGCCAGCAGTTTGGGTACTTCTGGAAACACCATATATTTT. As protein: CASSLGTSGNTIYF.

This clonotype was seen repeatedly, ten times or more. The V gene is TRBV10-3, the J gene TRBJ1-2; maybe TRBD1 (5 bases). Trimming cost V 4 bases and J 3 bases, with 12 bases left between them. Germline CDR1 and CDR2: ENHRY and SYGVKD. The CDR3 is 14 residues long. The CDR3 DNA reads as TGTGCCATCAGTGTGACCGGGGGGGACTATGGCTACACCTTC. It yields the protein CAISVTGGDYGYTF.